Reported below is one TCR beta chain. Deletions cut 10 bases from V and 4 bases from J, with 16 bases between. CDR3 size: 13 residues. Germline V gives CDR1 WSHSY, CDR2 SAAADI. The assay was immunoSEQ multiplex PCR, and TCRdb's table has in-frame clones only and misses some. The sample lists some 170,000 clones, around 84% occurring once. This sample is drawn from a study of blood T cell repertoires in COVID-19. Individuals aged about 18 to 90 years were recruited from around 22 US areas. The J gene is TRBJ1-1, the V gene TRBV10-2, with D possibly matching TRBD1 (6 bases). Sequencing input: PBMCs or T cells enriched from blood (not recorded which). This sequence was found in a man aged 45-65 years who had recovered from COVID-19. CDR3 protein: CATSTGYGTEAFF. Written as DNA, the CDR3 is TGCGCCACCTCGACAGGATACGGCACTGAAGCTTTCTTT.